Included here is one TCR beta chain sequence, with context. Germline-derived CDR1 and CDR2 are SGHRS and YFSETQ. Trimming removed 6 bases from V and 2 bases from J, with 15 bases in between. The CDR3 contains 14 residues. In the source study's methods: Amplification of reference gene primers provided the estimated nucleated cell counts. Sequencing used immunoSEQ multiplex PCR; TCRdb keeps in-frame clones, though not all of them. D and trimming were read from the DNA, whereas the V and J calls and clone size are those reported in that table. The sample yields approximately 83,000 clones, around 79% seen once. The source of the sample is a study of blood T cell repertoires in COVID-19. Background on the study: Samples taken during acute and convalescent COVID-19 were collected in the United States, Italy and Spain. Sample material is recorded as cDNA or gDNA derived from T cells, B-cell-depleted T cells, or PBMCs.

V is TRBV5-1 and J is TRBJ2-7; D is perhaps TRBD2 (7 bases). The TCR originated in a woman of 80 years or more with acute or convalescent COVID-19. The sequencing input was peripheral blood. CDR3 residues: CASTAVGGPYEQYF. The CDR3 coding sequence is TGCGCCAGCACCGCGGTCGGGGGGCCCTACGAGCAGTACTTC.